This TCR beta chain emerged from a study of regulatory T cells in long-lasting Graves disease. General study results and limits: TRBV28, TRBJ1-2 and TRBJ2-5 were favored in persistent disease.

Combining iRepertoire HTBI primers with Arm-PCR of CDR3 regions, the authors built TCR beta libraries. TCRdb re-analysed the multiplex PCR reads in MiXCR, keeping a single row per CDR3 protein. The sample has fewer than 650,000 distinct CDR3 sequences; 15% to 20% are singletons. This clonotype was seen repeatedly, ten times or more. The antigen remains unidentified. This CDR3 region has 13 residues. The germline gives CDR1 ENHRY, CDR2 SYGVKD. Trimming cost V 3 bases and J 1 base, with 6 bases left between them. Time point given: newly diagnosed GD, antithyroid drugs for less than 3 months. Following extraction of RNA from PBMCs, that RNA was used to make the TCR library. These data were also filed under a second study, of T cells in Graves' hyperthyroidism and ophthalmopathy. As that study records: Over 18 months, lack of ophthalmopathy progression marked Graves' hyperthyroidism as stable. First-round RT-PCR with HTBI primers amplified the TCR CDR3 region. Stable hyperthyroidism was separated from ophthalmopathy by a model based on 13 V-J features.

Sequenced material: peripheral blood mononuclear cells (PBMCs), taken at new diagnosis, from a patient treated with antithyroid drugs. This sequence joins TRBV10-3 and TRBJ1-1; D is ambiguous. The clonotype was recovered from a man aged 18 to 30 with Graves disease. The CDR3 DNA reads as TGTGCCATCAGTGACAACGAGAACACTGAAGCTTTCTTT. Translating it yields CAISDNENTEAFF.